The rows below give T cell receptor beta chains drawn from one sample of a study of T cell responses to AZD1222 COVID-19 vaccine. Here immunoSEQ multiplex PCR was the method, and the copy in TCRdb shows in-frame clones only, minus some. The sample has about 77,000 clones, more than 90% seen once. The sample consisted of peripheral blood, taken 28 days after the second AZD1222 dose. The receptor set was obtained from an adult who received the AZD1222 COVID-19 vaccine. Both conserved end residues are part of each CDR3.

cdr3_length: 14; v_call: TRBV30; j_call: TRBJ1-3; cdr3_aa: CAWSIRGGGNTIYF
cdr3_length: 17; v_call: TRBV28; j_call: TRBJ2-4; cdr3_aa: CASSSASEPLAKNIQYF
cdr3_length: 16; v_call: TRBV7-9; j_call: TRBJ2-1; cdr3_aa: CASAGGFTRSYNEQFF
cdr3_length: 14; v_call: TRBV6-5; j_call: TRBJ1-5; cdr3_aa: CASSPRGSDQPQHF
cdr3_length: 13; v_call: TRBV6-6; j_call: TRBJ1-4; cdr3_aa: CASSGGPGEKLFF
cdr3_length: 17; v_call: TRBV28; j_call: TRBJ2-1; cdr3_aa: CASSSSLRGNYYNEQFF
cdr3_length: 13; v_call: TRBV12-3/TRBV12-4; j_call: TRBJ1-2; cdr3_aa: CASSLGVAYGYTF
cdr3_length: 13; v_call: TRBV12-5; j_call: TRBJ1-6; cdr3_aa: CASGLAPDSPLHF
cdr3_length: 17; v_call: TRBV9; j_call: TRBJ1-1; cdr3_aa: CASKPGGQGKEDTEAFF
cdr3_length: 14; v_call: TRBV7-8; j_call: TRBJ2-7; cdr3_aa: CASSLTATDYEQYF
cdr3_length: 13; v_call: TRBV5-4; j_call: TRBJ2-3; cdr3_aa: CASSITITDTQYF
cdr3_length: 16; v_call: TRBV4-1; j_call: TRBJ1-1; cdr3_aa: CASSQGQLRMNTEAFF
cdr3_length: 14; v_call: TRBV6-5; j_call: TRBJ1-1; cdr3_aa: CASSYSDPNTEAFF
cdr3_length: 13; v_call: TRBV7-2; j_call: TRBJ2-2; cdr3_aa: CASHPGTTGELFF
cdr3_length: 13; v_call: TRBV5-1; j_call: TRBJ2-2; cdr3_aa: CASSDGTTGELFF
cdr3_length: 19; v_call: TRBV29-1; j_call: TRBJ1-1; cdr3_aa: CSVDPNLGTGGFDRTEAFF
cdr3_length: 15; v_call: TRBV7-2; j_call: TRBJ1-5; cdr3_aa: CASSLGSGENQPQHF
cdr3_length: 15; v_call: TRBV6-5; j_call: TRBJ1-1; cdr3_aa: CASSYNDNLNTEAFF
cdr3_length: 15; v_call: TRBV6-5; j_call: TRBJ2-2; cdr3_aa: CASSDEVSNTGELFF
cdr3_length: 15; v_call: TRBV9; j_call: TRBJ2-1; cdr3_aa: CASSLRDREVNEQFF
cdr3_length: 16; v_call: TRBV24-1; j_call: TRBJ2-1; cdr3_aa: CATSDLKQAGNNEQFF
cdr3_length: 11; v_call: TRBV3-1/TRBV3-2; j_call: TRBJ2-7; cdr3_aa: CASSTLYEQYF
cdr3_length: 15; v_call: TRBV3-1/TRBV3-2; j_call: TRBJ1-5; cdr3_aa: CASSQGSLGTAPQHF
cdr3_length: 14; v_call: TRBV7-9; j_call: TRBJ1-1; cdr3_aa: CASSRTDGTTEAFF
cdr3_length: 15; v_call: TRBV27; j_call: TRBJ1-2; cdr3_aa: CASSSTQVLNYGYTF
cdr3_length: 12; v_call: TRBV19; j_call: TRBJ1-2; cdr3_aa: CASSVSNYGYTF
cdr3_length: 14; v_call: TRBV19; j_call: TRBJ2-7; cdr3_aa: CASRGTEETYEQYF
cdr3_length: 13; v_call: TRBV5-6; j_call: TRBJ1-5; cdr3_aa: CASSLQGGQPQHF
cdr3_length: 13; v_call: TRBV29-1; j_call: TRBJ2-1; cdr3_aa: CSASQAGVDEQFF
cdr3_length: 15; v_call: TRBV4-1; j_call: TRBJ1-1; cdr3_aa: CASRFDPQLNTEAFF
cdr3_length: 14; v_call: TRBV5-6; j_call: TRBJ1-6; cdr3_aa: CASRTDPLGSPLHF
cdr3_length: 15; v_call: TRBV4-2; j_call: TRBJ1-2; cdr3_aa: CASSQASERIYGYTF
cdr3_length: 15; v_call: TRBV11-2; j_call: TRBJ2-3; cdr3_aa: CASSKTSGGTDTQYF
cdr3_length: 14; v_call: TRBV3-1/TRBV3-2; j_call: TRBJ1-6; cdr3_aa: CASSQEPPRVPLHF
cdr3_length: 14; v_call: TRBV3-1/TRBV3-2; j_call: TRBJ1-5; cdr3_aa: CASSQTLIQGPQHF
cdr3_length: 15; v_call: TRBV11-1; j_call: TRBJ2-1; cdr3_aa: CASSPAPSGVDEQFF
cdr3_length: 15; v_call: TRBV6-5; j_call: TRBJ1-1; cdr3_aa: CASSRAARGGTEAFF
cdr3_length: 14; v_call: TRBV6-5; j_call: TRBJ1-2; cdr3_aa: CASSYLTGGYGYTF
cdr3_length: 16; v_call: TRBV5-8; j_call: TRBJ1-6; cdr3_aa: CAATGTGDWEESPLHF
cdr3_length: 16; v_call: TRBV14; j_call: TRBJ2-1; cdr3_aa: CASSPLAGGPYNEQFF
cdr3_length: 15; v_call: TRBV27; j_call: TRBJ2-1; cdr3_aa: CASRERPLGNNEQFF
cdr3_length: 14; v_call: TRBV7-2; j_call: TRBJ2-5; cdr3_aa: CASSFRRDGETQYF
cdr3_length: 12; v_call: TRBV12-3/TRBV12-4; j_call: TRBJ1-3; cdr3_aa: CASSLKKNTIYF
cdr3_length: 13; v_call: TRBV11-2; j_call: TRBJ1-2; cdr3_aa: CASSLGGFYGYTF
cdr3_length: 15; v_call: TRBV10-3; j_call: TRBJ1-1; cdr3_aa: CAISEGSGGKSEAFF
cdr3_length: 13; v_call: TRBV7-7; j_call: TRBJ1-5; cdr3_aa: CASSLAANQPQHF
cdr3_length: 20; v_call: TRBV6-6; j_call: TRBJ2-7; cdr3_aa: CASSQQNIKIQGAFSYEQYF
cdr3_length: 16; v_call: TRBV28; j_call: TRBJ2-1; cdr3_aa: CASQNVGTVSYNEQFF
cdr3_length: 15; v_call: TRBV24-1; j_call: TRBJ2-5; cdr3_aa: CATSDLRGGVETQYF
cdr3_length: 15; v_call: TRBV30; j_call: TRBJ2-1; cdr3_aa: CAWSRGTPSYNEQFF
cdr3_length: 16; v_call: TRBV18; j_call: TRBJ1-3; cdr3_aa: CASSLGHLISGNTIYF
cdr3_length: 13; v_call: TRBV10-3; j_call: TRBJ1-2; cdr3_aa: CAMAIRDREGYTF
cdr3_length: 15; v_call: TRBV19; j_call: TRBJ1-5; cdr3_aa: CASSAGQGGNQPQHF
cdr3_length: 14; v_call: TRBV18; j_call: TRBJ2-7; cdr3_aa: CASSQDRDRGEQYF
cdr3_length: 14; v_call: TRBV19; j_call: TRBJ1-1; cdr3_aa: CASSSVIMNTEAFF
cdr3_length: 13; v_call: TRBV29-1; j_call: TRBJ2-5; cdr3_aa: CSDRSAGRETQYF
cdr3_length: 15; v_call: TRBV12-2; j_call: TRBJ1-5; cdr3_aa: CASRFSRDRDQPQHF
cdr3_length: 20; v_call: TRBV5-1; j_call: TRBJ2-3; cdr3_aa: CASSLDVSGRWRLGADTQYF
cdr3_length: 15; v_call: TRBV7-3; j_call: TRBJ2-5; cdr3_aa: CASSPGQGLVETQYF